This TCR beta chain is from a study of blood T cell repertoires in COVID-19. Study in general: Acute and convalescent COVID-19 samples came from the United States, Italy and Spain. Nucleic acid was either cDNA or gDNA, and it came from T cells, B-cell-depleted T cells, or PBMCs.

CDR3 length equals 14 residues. Germline trimming cut 4 bases from V and 5 bases from J; bases unmatched to any gene: 6. Per the germline V gene, CDR1 is MNHEY and CDR2 is SMNVEV (reference sequence). Study processing details: How many nucleated cells were present was estimated from reference gene primer amplification. This table comes from immunoSEQ multiplex PCR, and its TCRdb copy is limited to in-frame clones, with some not included. D and trimming were read from the DNA, whereas the V and J calls and clone size are those reported in that table. The table lists roughly 300,000 clones, approximately 85% of them singletons.

The V and J genes are TRBV27 and TRBJ2-5, with TRBD1 matching 8 bases. This clonotype was sampled from a human donor in a cohort sampled during active COVID-19. The sequenced material came from peripheral blood. CDR3 nucleotides: TGTGCCAGCAGTTATACAGGGGGTATGGAGACCCAGTACTTC. It yields the protein CASSYTGGMETQYF.